This record looks at one T cell receptor beta chain sequence and its context. In the authors' methods: Estimated nucleated cell counts came from reference gene primer amplification. Assay: immunoSEQ multiplex PCR; the TCRdb copy retains only in-frame clones and omits some. That table is the source of V, J and clone size, and D and trimming were worked out from the DNA. The sample holds about 240,000 clones, approximately 90% seen once. J gave up 4 bases and V 7 bases, and 10 bases lay outside the gene matches. The CDR3 spans 16 residues. Looked up from germline, CDR1 is PRHDT and CDR2 is FYEKMQ (reference sequence). The sample originates from a study of blood T cell repertoires in COVID-19. Study-wide background: From the United States, Italy and Spain came samples of acute and convalescent COVID-19. From T cells, B-cell-depleted T cells, or PBMCs came the material, which was cDNA or gDNA.

Input material: peripheral blood. The receptor was derived from a man in his 60s who had recovered from COVID-19. The J gene is TRBJ1-5, the V gene TRBV13, with TRBD1 matching 10 bases. The CDR3 coding sequence is TGTGCCAGCACCCGGACAGGGGGACTCCCTAATCAGCCCCAGCATTTT. Translated, it gives CASTRTGGLPNQPQHF. Full variable domain (outside the CDR3, taken from reference TRBV13 and TRBJ1-5): AAGVIQSPRHLIKEKRETATLKCYPIPRHDTVYWYQQGPGQDPQFLISFYEKMQSDKGSIPDRFSAQQFSDYHSELNMSSLELGDSALYFCASTRTGGLPNQPQHFGDGTRLSIL.